The 23 T cell receptor beta chains given below trace back to one sample, sequenced in a study of control samples from healthy donors and cancer patients. Assay used: immunoSEQ multiplex PCR; TCRdb lists only in-frame clones, some missing. This table has 110,000 to 150,000 clones, approximately 94% appearing once. The sample taken for sequencing was blood. The receptor set was obtained from a man in his forties in good health.

This chain uses TRBV4-1 with TRBJ2-5; D is ambiguous. The CDR3 is 14 amino acids. Germline CDR1 MGHRA, CDR2 YSYEKL. V was pared by 1 base and J by 4 bases, with 10 bases between. The CDR3 reads CASSQGWTRETQYF. DNA of the CDR3: TGCGCCAGCAGCCAAGGTTGGACGCGAGAGACCCAGTACTTC.

The rearrangement links TRBV13 to TRBJ2-7, with a possible D match to TRBD1 (6 bases). Germline V gives CDR1 PRHDT, CDR2 FYEKMQ (reference sequence). Trimming removed 5 bases from V and 3 bases from J, with 14 bases in between. The CDR3 consists of 14 residues. The CDR3 sequence: CASSGLDSNYEQYF. The CDR3 DNA follows: TGTGCCAGCAGCGGGTTGGACAGTAACTACGAGCAGTACTTC.

CDR3 sequence: CASRGTTNTEAFF. Here the CDR3 DNA reads TGTGCCAGCAGGGGAACAACTAACACTGAAGCTTTCTTT. V is TRBV6-5 and J is TRBJ1-1; D is undetermined. The CDR3 covers 13 residues. Germline lookup yields CDR1 MNHEY and CDR2 SVGAGI. Trimming removed 6 bases from V and 2 bases from J, with 10 bases in between.

The genes are TRBV5-4 and TRBJ2-7; 10 positions agree with TRBD1. This CDR3 contains 15 residues. The trim removed 5 bases at V and 0 bases at J, leaving 5 bases unmatched. Per germline, CDR1 SGHNT and CDR2 YYREEE (reference sequence). CDR3 nucleotide sequence: TGTGCCAGCAGAGGCGGGGACAGGGGCTCCTACGAGCAGTACTTC. This encodes CASRGGDRGSYEQYF.

J is TRBJ2-3 and V is TRBV2; TRBD2 matches 13 bases. This CDR3 contains 15 residues. Germline V gives CDR1 SNHLY, CDR2 FYNNEI. The junction had 5 bases not matched to a gene; V was cut back by 7 bases and J by 4 bases. CDR3 coding DNA: TGTGCCAGCACCGGGACTAGCGGGGAGCCAGATACGCAGTATTTT. Its protein product is CASTGTSGEPDTQYF.

The CDR3 nucleotides read TGTGCCAGCAGCGAATCCGGGACTAGCGGGAACGAGCAGTACTTC. This translates into CASSESGTSGNEQYF. The rearrangement links TRBV9 to TRBJ2-7, with TRBD2 matching over 13 bases. The ends lost 3 bases at V and 5 bases at J; junction bases unmatched: 5. There are 15 residues in the CDR3. Germline loops: CDR1 SGDLS, CDR2 YYNGEE.

This chain links TRBV5-4 with TRBJ2-3; no clear D. Trimming pared 4 bases from V and 3 bases from J, leaving 12 bases between. This CDR3 has 14 amino acids. Germline loops: CDR1 SGHNT, CDR2 YYREEE (reference sequence). CDR3 region: CASSGGLKTDTQYF. CDR3 in DNA: TGTGCCAGCAGCGGCGGCCTTAAGACAGATACGCAGTATTTT.

The chain recombines TRBV15 with TRBJ2-1, with TRBD2 matching 10 bases. The germline V gene encodes CDR1 LNHNV and CDR2 YYDKDF (reference sequence). There are 17 residues in the CDR3. V was pared by 0 bases and J by 5 bases, with 7 bases of the junction left unmatched. This CDR3 is CATSRDKAGGRDNEQFF. CDR3 coding DNA: TGTGCCACCAGCAGAGATAAAGCGGGGGGGCGGGACAATGAGCAGTTCTTC.

V usage is TRBV27 and J usage is TRBJ2-7; D gene uncertain. Trimming took off 5 bases at V and 2 bases at J, with 10 bases between the two ends. Germline V lookup: CDR1 MNHEY, CDR2 SMNVEV (reference sequence). CDR3 size: 13 residues. The CDR3 loop is CASSPTFTYEQYF. CDR3 bases: TGTGCCAGCAGTCCGACATTTACCTACGAGCAGTACTTC.

This clone showed up just a few times. The chain couples TRBV2 to TRBJ2-7, with TRBD2 identical over 7 bases. Germline CDR1 SNHLY, CDR2 FYNNEI. This CDR3 is 15 amino acids long. Unmatched junction bases numbered 6, after V lost 3 bases and J lost 1 base. This CDR3 is CASSDRTRASYEQYF. Written as DNA, the CDR3 is TGTGCCAGCAGTGACCGGACTAGGGCTTCCTACGAGCAGTACTTC.

The chain employs TRBV28 and TRBJ2-1; 9 bases align to TRBD1. The CDR3 length is 16 residues. The V gene end was trimmed by 5 bases and the J gene end by 3 bases; junction bases not matched to a gene: 8. Germline V lookup: CDR1 MDHEN, CDR2 SYDVKM. This CDR3 reads CASSAPGQGYYNEQFF. The DNA for the CDR3 is TGTGCCAGCAGTGCGCCGGGACAGGGTTACTACAATGAGCAGTTCTTC.

This clone was seen only once. CDR3 DNA: TGTGCCAGCAGCTTAGGAGGGGCGGGAGAATCGTACAATGAGCAGTTCTTC. Protein: CASSLGGAGESYNEQFF. The V and J genes are TRBV7-9 and TRBJ2-1; 7 bases fit TRBD2. V was pared by 1 base and J by 4 bases, with 10 bases of the junction left unmatched. CDR3 length: 17 residues. CDR1 and CDR2 (germline): SEHNR, FQNEAQ (reference sequence).

The chain links TRBV5-4 to TRBJ2-7, with a possible D match to TRBD2 (5 bases). CDR3 length equals 12 residues. From germline, CDR1 is SGHNT and CDR2 YYREEE (reference sequence). Trimming stripped 0 bases from V and 6 bases from J, with 7 bases between. Written as DNA, the CDR3 is TGTGCCAGCAGCTTGGACCGGGGCGAGCAGTACTTC. Translation: CASSLDRGEQYF.

This sequence joins TRBV5-1 and TRBJ2-3, with 9 bases identical to TRBD2. The CDR3 totals 16 residues. Trimming cost V 0 bases and J 0 bases; bases outside gene matches: 2. CDR1 and CDR2 from the germline V gene are SGHRS and YFSETQ. CDR3 nucleotide sequence: TGCGCCAGCAGCTTGGGACTAGCGGCTAGCACAGATACGCAGTATTTT. This sequence encodes CASSLGLAASTDTQYF.

In DNA form, the CDR3 reads TGTGCCAGCAGTCTCACAGTTAATGAAAAACTGTTTTTT. Residues: CASSLTVNEKLFF. The chain carries TRBV28 and TRBJ1-4; D gene ambiguous. Germline V gives CDR1 MDHEN, CDR2 SYDVKM. The CDR3 runs to 13 residues. V was trimmed by 5 bases and J by 4 bases, leaving 8 bases between them.

The rearrangement uses TRBV29-1 and TRBJ2-2; perhaps TRBD2 as D (6 bases). V was clipped by 5 bases and J by 6 bases, with 13 bases between them. CDR3 length: 13 residues. Germline V lookup: CDR1 SQVTM, CDR2 ANQGSEA. The CDR3 protein is CSVSGVRAGELFF. CDR3 DNA sequence: TGCAGCGTTTCGGGGGTGCGAGCCGGGGAGCTGTTTTTT.

The rearrangement links TRBV3-1 (or the pseudogene TRBV3-2) to TRBJ2-5; possibly TRBD2 for D (7 bases). V was shortened by 2 bases and J by 4 bases, with 20 bases between the two germline ends. The CDR3 runs 17 residues. Germline assignment: CDR1 LGHDT and CDR2 YNNKEL (reference sequence). Written as DNA, the CDR3 is TGTGCCAGCAGCCAATTGGGGGGGGGCCCAGGGAGAGAGACCCAGTACTTC. This sequence encodes CASSQLGGGPGRETQYF.

The V call is TRBV6-2 or TRBV6-3, the J call TRBJ2-5, with D possibly being TRBD2 (6 bases). There are 15 residues in the CDR3. From germline, CDR1 is MNHEY and CDR2 SVGEGT. V was cut by 5 bases and J by 5 bases, with 18 bases left in between. In nucleotides, the CDR3 is TGTGCCAGCAGTAGGCGGGACCGAGAAGTGGAGACCCAGTACTTC. The encoded protein is CASSRRDREVETQYF.

V usage is TRBV3-1 (or the pseudogene TRBV3-2) and J usage is TRBJ2-1, with D unresolved. CDR3 length: 15 residues. Trimming cost V 1 base and J 0 bases, with 7 bases left between them. Germline CDR1 LGHDT, CDR2 YNNKEL (reference sequence). The CDR3: CASSQGGSSYNEQFF. The CDR3 coding sequence is TGTGCCAGCAGCCAAGGCGGTAGCTCCTACAATGAGCAGTTCTTC.

The chain recombines TRBV27 with TRBJ1-5; a possible D gene is TRBD1 (6 bases). Trimming left V 4 bases short and J 3 bases short, with 7 bases between. The CDR3 is 13 amino acids. Germline loops: CDR1 MNHEY, CDR2 SMNVEV (reference sequence). The CDR3 sequence: CASSYRDNQPQHF. In nucleotides, the CDR3 is TGTGCCAGCAGTTACAGGGACAATCAGCCCCAGCATTTT.

Only one count was recorded for this clone. A junction end diverges from the germline sequence, so it may reflect a read error. The V call is TRBV19, the J call TRBJ2-2; 10 bases line up with TRBD1. Germline V CDR1 and CDR2: LNHDA, SQIVND (reference sequence). The length of the CDR3 is 15 residues. Here the CDR3 DNA reads TGTGCCAGTAGTAGGGGACAGGGGAACCCCGGGGAGCTGTTTTTT. Its translation is CASSRGQGNPGELFF.

The CDR3, as DNA: TGCGGGCTCGATATAGGGACTACCGAGGACACTTTCTACGAGCAGTACTTC. Its translation is CGLDIGTTEDTFYEQYF. The V and J genes are TRBV5-1 and TRBJ2-7, with 7 bases matching TRBD2. The CDR3 is made up of 17 amino acids. Germline V gene lookup returns CDR1 SGHRS and CDR2 YFSETQ.

The chain links TRBV30 to TRBJ1-3; 10 bases map to TRBD1. Germline V CDR1 and CDR2: GTSNPN, SVGIG (reference sequence). V shed 3 bases and J 2 bases; nucleotides not matched to a gene: 4. The CDR3 loop spans 15 amino acids. The CDR3 protein is CAWSLGTGAGNTIYF. CDR3 bases: TGTGCCTGGAGCCTCGGGACAGGGGCTGGAAACACCATATATTTT.